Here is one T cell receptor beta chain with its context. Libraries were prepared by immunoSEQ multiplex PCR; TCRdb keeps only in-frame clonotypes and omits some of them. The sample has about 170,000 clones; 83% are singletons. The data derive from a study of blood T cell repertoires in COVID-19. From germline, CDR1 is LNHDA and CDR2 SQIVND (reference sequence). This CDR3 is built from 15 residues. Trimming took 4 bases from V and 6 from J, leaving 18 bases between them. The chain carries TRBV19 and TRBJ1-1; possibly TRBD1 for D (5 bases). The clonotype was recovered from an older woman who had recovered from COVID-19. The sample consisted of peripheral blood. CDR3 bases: TGTGCCAGTAGTAGCCGACAGAACTGGGGGGCTGAAGCTTTCTTT. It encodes CASSSRQNWGAEAFF. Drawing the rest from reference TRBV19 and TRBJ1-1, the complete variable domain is DGGITQSPKYLFRKEGQNVTLSCEQNLNHDAMYWYRQDPGQGLRLIYYSQIVNDFQKGDIAEGYSVSREKKESFPLTVTSAQKNPTAFYLCASSSRQNWGAEAFFGQGTRLTVV.